This TCR beta chain was captured in a study of blood T cells in healthy people across ages. This clonotype was recorded a few times. Sample-barcoded 5' priming and a J-beta primer mix drove a second PCR of about 7 to 12 cycles. In TCRdb, the 5' RACE reads were re-called with MiXCR into one record per CDR3 protein. The sample contains fewer than 900,000 distinct CDR3 sequences, around 40% of which appear only once. The CDR3 loop spans 15 amino acids. V dropped 8 bases and J dropped 7 bases, with 24 bases sitting between them. Germline loops: CDR1 MNHEY, CDR2 SVGAGI. The sequenced sample consisted of blood. J is TRBJ2-7 and V is TRBV6-5; TRBD2 might be the D (5 bases). This sequence originates from a woman aged 55-75 years in good health. In nucleotides, the CDR3 is TGTGCCAGCTACCCGATGCACAGCGGAATCGGGGAGCAGTACTTC. It translates to CASYPMHSGIGEQYF.